This T cell receptor beta chain was identified during a study of T cell responses to AZD1222 COVID-19 vaccine. Clones were read by immunoSEQ multiplex PCR, and TCRdb kept only the in-frame ones, dropping some. There are some 130,000 clones in the sample; approximately 95% occur only once, and around 6.5% lies in the top ten. On this clone: The antigen is undetermined.

Study observations and caveats: Spike-specific TCR repertoires showed rising breadth and depth after two AZD1222 doses. Variant regions that are unmutated are reportedly the target of nearly half of spike-specific TCRs. Of the AZD1222 recipients, only 5 or 6 were seropositive at baseline.

This CDR3 has 15 residues. The chain joins TRBV21-1 to TRBJ2-1; the table names TRBD2, a call not compared with the DNA. TRBV21-1 is tagged as a pseudogene. The origin of this receptor is an adult who received the AZD1222 COVID-19 vaccine. The sequencing here drew on peripheral blood, taken 28 days after the second AZD1222 dose. The CDR3 here is CASSNGRGPENEQFF. The CDR3 bases are TGTGCCAGCAGCAATGGGCGGGGCCCCGAGAATGAGCAGTTCTTC.